The source of this T cell receptor (beta chain) is a study of cytomegalovirus exposure and HLA in healthy donors. Healthy bone marrow donors made up the donor group. The CDR3 loop spans 15 amino acids. CDR1 is LNHDA, CDR2 SQIVND, per germline (reference sequence). V lost 5 bases and J lost 4, with 17 bases in between. The PCR contained 60 Vbeta and 13 Jbeta primers. Generated by immunoSEQ multiplex PCR, the TCRdb table keeps only in-frame clones and is missing some. The sample carries around 190,000 clones, over 75% recorded once. This rearrangement joins TRBV19 to TRBJ1-1; D may be TRBD1 (5 bases). This clonotype originated in a woman aged 25 to 39 in good health and CMV-seronegative. Sequencing input: PBMCs. CDR3: CASSAGLRRGTEAFF. CDR3 DNA sequence: TGTGCCAGTAGTGCCGGGCTGAGGAGGGGCACTGAAGCTTTCTTT.